This T cell receptor beta chain was found in a study of CD8+ T cells in alopecia areata (dated by TCRdb to the late 2010s). Background on the whole study: The treated patients, all with moderate-to-severe alopecia areata, were enrolled in an open-label pilot trial of oral tofacitinib given at 5 to 10 mg twice daily. Tofacitinib was given for 6 to 18 months, followed by 6 months of follow-up off drug to assess delayed response and recurrence. In treated patients, disease severity was measured using the SALT score, which gives the percentage of scalp surface area affected. To study T cell clonal expansion in alopecia areata, the researchers applied high-throughput TCRbeta sequencing to both the C3H/HeJ mouse model and human patients. Human TCRbeta sequencing covered scalp tissue and sorted CD4+ and CD8+ peripheral blood T cells from patchy and totalis/universalis alopecia areata patients and healthy controls. Biopsies were taken from tofacitinib-treated patients at baseline and at 4 and 24 weeks of treatment, and a later scalp biopsy was taken in several of the tofacitinib-treated patients. Scalp clonality was compared among normal scalp (n=4), patchy alopecia areata scalp (n=8), and alopecia totalis/universalis scalp (n=8). The RNA source kit depended on sample type: the PAXgene miRNA kit for fixed scalp, the miRNeasy kit for PBMCs, and the RNeasy kit for mouse skin. TCRbeta CDR3 regions were amplified by immunoSEQ multiplex PCR with 35 Vbeta forward and 13 Jbeta reverse primers. Paper-wide results and their limitations: Unlike mouse skin, which is dominated by gammadelta T cells, normal human skin has resident alphabeta T cells that are also sequenced, and this complicates analysis of the scalp TCR repertoire. Compared with normal scalp, lesional scalp had higher clonality and more expanded CD8+ clones, particularly in alopecia totalis/universalis, a pattern that suggests antigenic drive. Compared with mice, TCR sequences shared between patients were less clear, possibly partly because of HLA diversity across the patient population. Tofacitinib significantly lowered scalp clonality and the number of expanded CD8+ clones among the top 100 scalp clones. Because the treated cohort was small and included a single nonresponder, larger studies are needed to assess links between baseline CD8+ expansion and response. During tofacitinib treatment, many expanded lesional clones remained in scalp and blood, and this persistence may partly explain relapse after treatment is stopped.

This clone has just one count. Its recognized antigen is unknown. Base-call qualities are not available, and no considerably larger clone is one nucleotide away. Libraries were prepared through the immunoSEQ multiplex PCR assay. To provide template for TCR sequencing, every sample had RNA extracted and reverse transcribed into cDNA. First-strand cDNA was synthesized with SuperScript III using a 2:1 mix of oligo-dT and random hexamers. A synthetic immune receptor repertoire was used to gauge amplification bias, and whatever bias remained was removed computationally. The published analysis was carried out like this. Raw reads were preprocessed to remove errors, and CDR3 was defined according to IMGT conventions as the region from the conserved cysteine to phenylalanine. Clonality was calculated as 1 minus Shannon entropy normalized by log2 of the number of productive unique TCRs. Scalp TCRbeta sequences were cross-referenced with sorted blood CD4 and CD8 repertoires so that the CD4 or CD8 identity of scalp clones could be inferred. Drawn from immuneACCESS, this table holds only the in-frame rearrangements with V and J called that TCRdb kept. Clones are partly lost; checked studies trace under half to an unresolved V gene and leave the rest unexplained. The V and J calls and the clone size are those of that table, but D and trimming were determined from the DNA. In this sample the table shows roughly 220,000 clones, 66% of which occur a single time. The leading ten clones occupy roughly 1.2% of the sample.

V gives up 1 base and J gives up 6 bases, and the segment between their germline ends measures 16 bases. From its cysteine to its phenylalanine, the CDR3 spans 15 amino acids. This entry keeps only the CDR3 DNA: 45 bases, framed from base 1. Sequences SGDLS (CDR1) and YYNGEE (CDR2) are obtained from the germline V gene. Taken with the paper, the label for treatment or condition translates to: oral pan-JAK inhibitor, 5-10 mg twice daily. Lesional scalp punch biopsies and peripheral blood were collected from alopecia areata patients. After PBMCs were isolated by density centrifugation and stained for CD3, CD4 and CD8, a FACSAria was used to sort CD4+ and CD8+ T cells.

The receptor comes from a human donor with alopecia areata. The chain was built from TRBV9 and TRBJ1-2; the D gene is unclear. Here the sequenced sample was CD4+ T cells sorted from blood, taken at approximately week 45, from a patient treated with tofacitinib. The CDR3 amino acid sequence is: CASSVSLERVDGYTF. The base sequence is TGTGCCAGCAGCGTATCCTTGGAAAGGGTGGATGGCTACACCTTC.